These 9 T cell receptor beta chains originate from one sample sequenced in a study of blood T cell repertoires in COVID-19. The protocol was immunoSEQ multiplex PCR, while the TCRdb copy is restricted to in-frame clones and leaves out a portion. The repertoire holds 130,000 to 150,000 clones, with around 83% as singletons. The specimen sequenced was PBMCs or T cells enriched from blood (not recorded which). The source is a man aged 45 to 65 who had recovered from COVID-19.

The chain couples TRBV19 to TRBJ2-7; TRBD1 aligns across 9 bases. CDR1 is LNHDA, CDR2 SQIVND, per germline (reference sequence). This CDR3 is built from 13 residues. Trimming took 7 bases from V and 7 from J; bases not matched to a gene: 8. Here the CDR3 reads CASTPTGGGEQYF. CDR3 nucleotides: TGTGCCAGTACCCCTACAGGGGGCGGGGAGCAGTACTTC. Drawing the rest from reference TRBV19 and TRBJ2-7, the complete variable domain is DGGITQSPKYLFRKEGQNVTLSCEQNLNHDAMYWYRQDPGQGLRLIYYSQIVNDFQKGDIAEGYSVSREKKESFPLTVTSAQKNPTAFYLCASTPTGGGEQYFGPGTRLTVT.

The chain recombines TRBV7-2 with TRBJ1-4; 8 bases line up with TRBD1. CDR3 length equals 14 residues. The trim removed 5 bases at V and 10 bases at J, leaving 9 bases unmatched. Germline assignment: CDR1 SGHTA and CDR2 FQGNSA. CDR3 protein: CASSPDRADGKLFF. As DNA, the CDR3 is TGTGCCAGCAGCCCGGACAGGGCCGACGGAAAACTGTTTTTT.

This chain links TRBV10-3 with TRBJ1-2; D possibly corresponds to TRBD1 (6 bases). Trimming took off 10 bases at V and 8 bases at J, with 17 bases between the two ends. Germline V gene lookup returns CDR1 ENHRY and CDR2 SYGVKD. The CDR3 has 12 residues. CDR3: CATLEGGLGYTF. CDR3 sequence (DNA): TGTGCCACCTTGGAAGGGGGATTGGGCTACACCTTC.

This chain uses TRBV6-5 with TRBJ1-1; D remains unclear. Trimming shortened V by 6 bases and J by 1 base, and 15 bases separated the two germline ends. Germline loops: CDR1 MNHEY, CDR2 SVGAGI. This CDR3 spans 15 amino acids. CDR3 bases: TGTGCCAGCAGCGTACAGAAGGGAGGGAACACTGAAGCTTTCTTT. It codes for CASSVQKGGNTEAFF.

The V and J genes are TRBV5-1 and TRBJ1-1, with D tentatively TRBD1 (6 bases). The germline V gene has CDR1 SGHRS and CDR2 YFSETQ. Trimming removed 4 bases at V and 4 bases at J, with 14 bases between. The CDR3 length is 14 residues. The CDR3 loop reads CASSTEGVFTEAFF. DNA for the CDR3: TGCGCCAGCAGCACTGAGGGGGTTTTCACTGAAGCTTTCTTT.

The V and J genes are TRBV12-5 and TRBJ1-5; 9 bases map to TRBD1. The CDR3 runs 17 residues. J lost 2 bases, V lost 7 bases, and 12 bases had no gene match. The germline V gene has CDR1 LGHNT and CDR2 FRNRAP. The chain's CDR3 is CASEDRGLGNGNQPQHF. In DNA, the CDR3 is TGTGCTAGTGAGGACAGGGGTTTAGGGAATGGCAATCAGCCCCAGCATTTT.

Only one count was recorded for this clone. The chain employs TRBV29-1 and TRBJ1-6; 11 bases fit TRBD1. Germline V lookup: CDR1 SQVTM, CDR2 ANQGSEA. The length of the CDR3 is 14 residues. V trimming: 2 bases; J trimming: 10 bases; junction bases outside the gene matches: 4. The CDR3: CSVEIGDRGSPLHF. Here the CDR3 DNA reads TGCAGCGTTGAAATTGGGGACAGGGGGTCACCCCTCCACTTT.

This clone was recorded only once. V and J are TRBV29-1 and TRBJ1-2; TRBD1 aligns across 11 bases. This CDR3 spans 14 amino acids. With 4 bases clipped from V and 7 bases from J, the junction kept 8 bases outside the gene matches. Looked up from germline, CDR1 is SQVTM and CDR2 is ANQGSEA. CDR3 in DNA: TGCAGCGTTGCTCTCCGGGACAGGGGGATTGGCTACACCTTC. This encodes CSVALRDRGIGYTF.

Points on this clone: The identical CDR3 is also encoded by other nucleotide sequences in the sample. The chain couples TRBV5-1 to TRBJ2-1; D ambiguous. With 2 bases removed from V and 6 bases from J, the gap between germline ends came to 6 bases. This CDR3 is 12 amino acids long. Germline CDR1 and CDR2: SGHRS and YFSETQ. The CDR3 loop is CASSLSGNEQFF. For the CDR3, the DNA is TGCGCCAGCAGCTTATCAGGCAATGAGCAGTTCTTC.